This TCR beta chain was sequenced during a study of blood T cell repertoires in COVID-19 (TCRdb year 2020). Study-wide context: Collaborator samples came from the United States, Italy and Spain and covered acute and convalescent phases of COVID-19. Where available, HLA class I and class II types were taken from metadata supplied by the sample provider and were not determined by assay-based typing. Deeply sampled blood TCRbeta repertoires from subjects exposed to, actively infected with, or recovered from COVID-19 were included in the dataset. The repertoires were made available in a free public database intended to serve as a resource for research on the immune response to SARS-CoV-2. Sample metadata almost always included a de-identified subject ID, COVID-19 status, age in years and sex. The samples were drawn from the first 160 participants of the ongoing ImmuneRACE study and from 950 to 1,500 subjects provided by 6 global collaborators. The material from the prospective study consisted of cDNA or gDNA derived from T cells, B-cell-depleted T cells, or PBMCs.

Paper-wide results and their limitations: The amount of clinical and demographic metadata varied by source and participant and was provided uncurated.

Trimming accounts for 4 bases at V and 4 bases at J, while the number of junction bases matched to no gene is 9. CDR1 and CDR2 (LNHDA, SQIVND) derive from the germline V gene (reference sequence). The CDR3 holds 15 amino acids from the cysteine to the phenylalanine. Kept here is only the CDR3 DNA, which spans 45 bases and is read in frame from base 1. As regards this clone: There is no known antigen for this receptor. Base quality data are lacking; no much larger clone is found one base away.

Each collaborating institution followed its own protocols to collect whole blood in K2EDTA tubes. Collaborator samples were shipped for TCRbeta analysis as frozen whole blood, isolated PBMCs, or DNA extracted from either sample type. TCRbeta CDR3 regions were amplified from genomic DNA by means of the immunoSEQ Assay, a bias-controlled multiplex PCR. Turning to the authors' computational methods: Within the assay, amplification of reference gene primers was used to estimate how many nucleated cells each sample contained. To quantify the absolute abundance of each unique TCRbeta CDR3 rearrangement, sequence reads were collapsed and filtered. Productive Simpson clonality was computed per sample as the square root of Simpson's diversity index over productive rearrangements. The immuneACCESS repertoire file appears here via TCRdb, limited to in-frame rearrangements. These files lack a portion of the clones; in checked studies, under half of the deficit traces to unresolved V genes, and the cause of the others is not known. V and J calls and clone size are as listed in that table; D and trimming were resolved from the DNA. The sample records 100,000 to 150,000 clones, over 75% of which are singletons. Jointly, the top ten make up 2% to 2.5% of the sample.

Sequenced input: peripheral blood. This clonotype originated in a man between 65 and 85 years old with active COVID-19. Recombination connected TRBV19 to TRBJ2-7; 8 middle bases align to TRBD1. The DNA reads as follows: TGTGCCAGTAGTAGAACGGACAGGGTCGGGTACGAGCAGTACTTC. Its translation is CASSRTDRVGYEQYF.